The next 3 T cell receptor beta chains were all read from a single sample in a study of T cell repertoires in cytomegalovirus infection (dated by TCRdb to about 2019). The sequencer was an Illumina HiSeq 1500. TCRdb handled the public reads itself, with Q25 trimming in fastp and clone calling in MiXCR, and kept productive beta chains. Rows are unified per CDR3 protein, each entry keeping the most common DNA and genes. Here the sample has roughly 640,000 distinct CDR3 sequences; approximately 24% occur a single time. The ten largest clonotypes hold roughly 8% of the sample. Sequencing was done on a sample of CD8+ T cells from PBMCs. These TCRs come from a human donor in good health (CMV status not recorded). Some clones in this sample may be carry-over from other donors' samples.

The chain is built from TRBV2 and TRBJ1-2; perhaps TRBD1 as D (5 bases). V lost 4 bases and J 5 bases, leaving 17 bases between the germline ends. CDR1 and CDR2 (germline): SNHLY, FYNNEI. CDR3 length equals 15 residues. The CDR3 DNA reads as TGTGCCAGCAGTGGAGTGCGTGGGACTGAGTATGGCTACACCTTC. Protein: CASSGVRGTEYGYTF.

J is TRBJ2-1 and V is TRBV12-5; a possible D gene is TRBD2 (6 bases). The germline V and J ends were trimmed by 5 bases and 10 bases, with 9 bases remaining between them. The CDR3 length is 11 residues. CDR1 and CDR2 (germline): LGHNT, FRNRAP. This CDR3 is CASGLGREQFF. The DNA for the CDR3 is TGTGCTAGTGGTCTGGGGAGGGAGCAGTTCTTC.

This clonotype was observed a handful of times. The CDR3 reads CATGHGATDTQYF. Written as DNA, the CDR3 is TGTGCCACCGGACATGGGGCCACAGATACGCAGTATTTT. This chain connects TRBV24-1 to TRBJ2-3, with D maybe TRBD1 (5 bases). V was pared by 9 bases and J by 2 bases, with 11 bases between. CDR1 is KGHDR, CDR2 SFDVKD, per germline. The CDR3 totals 13 residues.